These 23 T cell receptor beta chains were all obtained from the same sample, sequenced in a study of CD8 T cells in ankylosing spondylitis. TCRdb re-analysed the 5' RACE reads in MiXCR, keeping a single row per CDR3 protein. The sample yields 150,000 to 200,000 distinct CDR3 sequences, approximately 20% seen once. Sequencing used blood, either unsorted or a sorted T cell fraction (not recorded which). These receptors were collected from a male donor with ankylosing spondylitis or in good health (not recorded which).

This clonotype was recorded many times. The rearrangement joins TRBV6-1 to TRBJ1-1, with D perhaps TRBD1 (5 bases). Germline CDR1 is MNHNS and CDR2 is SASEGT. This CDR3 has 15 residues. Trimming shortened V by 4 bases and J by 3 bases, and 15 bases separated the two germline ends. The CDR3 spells CASSAGRGYDTEAFF. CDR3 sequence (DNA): TGTGCCAGCAGTGCGGGAAGGGGATACGACACTGAAGCTTTCTTT.

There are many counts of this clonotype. As DNA, the CDR3 is TGTGCCAGCAGCCCCGGGACTAGCGGGAGTAATGAGCAGTTCTTC. Translation gives CASSPGTSGSNEQFF. The J gene is TRBJ2-1, the V gene TRBV18, with 14 bases that match TRBD2. The V gene's germline CDR1 is KGHSH and CDR2 LQKENI. This CDR3 contains 15 residues. V lost 8 bases, J lost 7 bases, and 7 bases stayed unmatched. The variable domain in full, with the rest retrieved from reference TRBV18 and TRBJ2-1, is NAGVMQNPRHLVRRRGQEARLRCSPMKGHSHVYWYRQLPEEGLKFMVYLQKENIIDESGMPKERFSAEFPKEGPSILRIQQVVRGDSAAYFCASSPGTSGSNEQFFGPGTRLTVL.

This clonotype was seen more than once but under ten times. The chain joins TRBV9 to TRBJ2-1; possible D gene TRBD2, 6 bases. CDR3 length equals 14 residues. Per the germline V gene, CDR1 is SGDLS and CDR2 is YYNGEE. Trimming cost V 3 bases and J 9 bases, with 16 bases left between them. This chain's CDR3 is CASSDSRVGGEQFF. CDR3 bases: TGTGCCAGCAGCGACTCCCGGGTGGGGGGTGAGCAGTTCTTC. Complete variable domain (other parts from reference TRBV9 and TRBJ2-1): DSGVTQTPKHLITATGQRVTLRCSPRSGDLSVYWYQQSLDQGLQFLIQYYNGEERAKGNILERFSAQQFPDLHSELNLSSLELGDSALYFCASSDSRVGGEQFFGPGTRLTVL.

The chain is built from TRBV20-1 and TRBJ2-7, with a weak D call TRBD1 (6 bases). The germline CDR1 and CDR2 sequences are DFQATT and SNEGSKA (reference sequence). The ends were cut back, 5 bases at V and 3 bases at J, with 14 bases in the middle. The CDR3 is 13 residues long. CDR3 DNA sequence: TGCAGTGCTTCTCCGGGACATAGCTACGAGCAGTACTTC. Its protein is CSASPGHSYEQYF.

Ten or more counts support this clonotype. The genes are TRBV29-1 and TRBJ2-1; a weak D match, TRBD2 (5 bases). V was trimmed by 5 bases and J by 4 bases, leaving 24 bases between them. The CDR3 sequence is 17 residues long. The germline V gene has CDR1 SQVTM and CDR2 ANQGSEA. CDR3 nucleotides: TGCAGCGTTACTGCGGGCATTGGAGACCCTGGGTACAATGAGCAGTTCTTC. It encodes CSVTAGIGDPGYNEQFF.

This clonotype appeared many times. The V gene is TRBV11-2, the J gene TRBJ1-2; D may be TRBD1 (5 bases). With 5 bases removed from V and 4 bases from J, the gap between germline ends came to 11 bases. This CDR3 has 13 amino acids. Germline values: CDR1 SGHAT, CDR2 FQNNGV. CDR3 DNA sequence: TGTGCCAGCAGCCCCGGACACGGCTATGGCTACACCTTC. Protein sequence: CASSPGHGYGYTF. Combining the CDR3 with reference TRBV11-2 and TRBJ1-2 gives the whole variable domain EAGVAQSPRYKIIEKRQSVAFWCNPISGHATLYWYQQILGQGPKLLIQFQNNGVVDDSQLPKDRFSAERLKGVDSTLKIQPAKLEDSAVYLCASSPGHGYGYTFGSGTRLTVV.

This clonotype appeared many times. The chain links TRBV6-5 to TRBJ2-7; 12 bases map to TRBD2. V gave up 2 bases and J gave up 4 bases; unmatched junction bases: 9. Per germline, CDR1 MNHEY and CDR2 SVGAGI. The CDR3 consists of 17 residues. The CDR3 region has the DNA TGTGCCAGCAGTTACCAACCTAGCGGGAGGGCCGCGTACGAGCAGTACTTC. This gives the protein CASSYQPSGRAAYEQYF.

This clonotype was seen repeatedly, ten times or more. CDR3 in DNA: TGCGCCAGCAGCCCCGGGACTAGCGGAGGTGAGCAGTTCTTC. Encoded protein: CASSPGTSGGEQFF. The V call is TRBV5-1, the J call TRBJ2-1, with 11 bases matching TRBD2. Germline V gene data show CDR1 as SGHRS and CDR2 as YFSETQ. The ends lost 4 bases at V and 9 bases at J; junction bases unmatched: 6. The CDR3 length is 14 residues.

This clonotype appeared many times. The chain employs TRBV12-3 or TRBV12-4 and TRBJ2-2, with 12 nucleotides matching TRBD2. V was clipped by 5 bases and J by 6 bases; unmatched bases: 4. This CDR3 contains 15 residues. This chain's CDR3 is CASSPTSGSPGELFF. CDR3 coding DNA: TGTGCCAGCAGTCCGACTAGCGGGAGTCCCGGGGAGCTGTTTTTT.

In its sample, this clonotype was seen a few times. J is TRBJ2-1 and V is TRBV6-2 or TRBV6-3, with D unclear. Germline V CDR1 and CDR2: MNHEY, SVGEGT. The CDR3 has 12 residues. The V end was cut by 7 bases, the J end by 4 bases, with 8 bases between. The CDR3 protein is CASIDSYNEQFF. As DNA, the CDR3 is TGTGCCAGCATCGACTCGTACAATGAGCAGTTCTTC.

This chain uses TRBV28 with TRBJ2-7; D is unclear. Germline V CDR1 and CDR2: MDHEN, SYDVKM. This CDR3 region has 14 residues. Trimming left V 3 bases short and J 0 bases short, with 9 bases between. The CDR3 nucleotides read TGTGCCAGCAGTTTGTTCAGAAGCTCCTACGAGCAGTACTTC. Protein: CASSLFRSSYEQYF.

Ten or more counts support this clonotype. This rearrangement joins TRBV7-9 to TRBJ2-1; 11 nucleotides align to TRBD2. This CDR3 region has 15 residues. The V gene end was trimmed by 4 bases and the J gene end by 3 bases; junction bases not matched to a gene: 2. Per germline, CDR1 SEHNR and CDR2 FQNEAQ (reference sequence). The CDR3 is CASSSLAGGYNEQFF. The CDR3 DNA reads TGTGCCAGCAGCTCTCTAGCGGGAGGCTACAATGAGCAGTTCTTC.

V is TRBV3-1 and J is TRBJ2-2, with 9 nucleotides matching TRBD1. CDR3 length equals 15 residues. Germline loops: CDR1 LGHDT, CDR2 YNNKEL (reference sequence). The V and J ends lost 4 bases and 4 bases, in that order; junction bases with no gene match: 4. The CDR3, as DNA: TGTGCCAGCAGCCCGGGGACAGGGTTCACCGGGGAGCTGTTTTTT. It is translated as CASSPGTGFTGELFF.

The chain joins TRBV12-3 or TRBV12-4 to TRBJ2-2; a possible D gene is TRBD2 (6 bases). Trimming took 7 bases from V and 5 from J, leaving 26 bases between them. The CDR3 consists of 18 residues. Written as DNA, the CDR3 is TGTGCCAGCACCTCGCAAGGTCGGGTCGGGGGTGAGACCGGGGAGCTGTTTTTT. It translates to CASTSQGRVGGETGELFF.

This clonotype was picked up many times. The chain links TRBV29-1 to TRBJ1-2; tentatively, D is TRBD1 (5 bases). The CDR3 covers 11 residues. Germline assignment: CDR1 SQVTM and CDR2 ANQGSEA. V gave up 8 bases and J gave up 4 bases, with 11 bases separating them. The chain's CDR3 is CSTWDVYGYTF. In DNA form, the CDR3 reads TGCAGCACCTGGGACGTCTATGGCTACACCTTC.

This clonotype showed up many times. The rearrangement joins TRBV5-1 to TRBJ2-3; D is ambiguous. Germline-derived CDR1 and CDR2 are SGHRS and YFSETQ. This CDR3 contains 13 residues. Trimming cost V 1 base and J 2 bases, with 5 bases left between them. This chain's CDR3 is CASSLPSTDTQYF. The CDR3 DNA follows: TGCGCCAGCAGCTTGCCTTCCACAGATACGCAGTATTTT.

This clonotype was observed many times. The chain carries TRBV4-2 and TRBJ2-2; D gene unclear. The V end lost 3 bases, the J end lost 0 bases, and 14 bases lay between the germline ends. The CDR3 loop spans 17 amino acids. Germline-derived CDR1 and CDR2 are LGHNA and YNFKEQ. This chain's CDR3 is CASSHLAGYANTGELFF. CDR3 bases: TGTGCCAGCAGCCATCTCGCTGGCTATGCGAACACCGGGGAGCTGTTTTTT.

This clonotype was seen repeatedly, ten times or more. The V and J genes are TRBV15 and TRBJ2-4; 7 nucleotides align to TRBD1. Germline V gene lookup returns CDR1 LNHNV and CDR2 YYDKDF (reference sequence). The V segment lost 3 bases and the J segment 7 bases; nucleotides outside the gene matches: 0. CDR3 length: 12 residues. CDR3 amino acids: CATSRDRNIQYF. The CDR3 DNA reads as TGTGCCACCAGCAGGGACAGGAACATTCAGTACTTC.

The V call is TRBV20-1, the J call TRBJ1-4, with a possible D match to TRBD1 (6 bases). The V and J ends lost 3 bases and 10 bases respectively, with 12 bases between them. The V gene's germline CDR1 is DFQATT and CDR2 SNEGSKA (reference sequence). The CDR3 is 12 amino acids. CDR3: CSASQGGAKLFF. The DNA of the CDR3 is TGCAGTGCTAGTCAAGGGGGGGCAAAACTGTTTTTT.

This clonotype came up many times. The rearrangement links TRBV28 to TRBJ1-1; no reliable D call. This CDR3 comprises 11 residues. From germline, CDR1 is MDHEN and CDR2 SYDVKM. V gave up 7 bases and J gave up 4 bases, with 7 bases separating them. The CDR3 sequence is CASTMATEAFF. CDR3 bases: TGTGCCAGCACTATGGCCACTGAAGCTTTCTTT.

CDR3 nucleotide sequence: TGCAGCGTTGATGCCAGGAACACCGGGGAGCTGTTTTTT. Amino acids: CSVDARNTGELFF. The V call is TRBV29-1, the J call TRBJ2-2; D unresolved. The CDR3 is 13 amino acids. Trimming removed 3 bases at V and 1 base at J, with 6 bases between. Germline-derived CDR1 and CDR2 are SQVTM and ANQGSEA.

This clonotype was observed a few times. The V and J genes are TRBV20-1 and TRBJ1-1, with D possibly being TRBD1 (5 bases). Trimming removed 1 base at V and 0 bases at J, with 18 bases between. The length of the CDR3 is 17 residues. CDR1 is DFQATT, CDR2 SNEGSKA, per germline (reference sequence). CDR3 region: CSARAPQGRRVNTEAFF. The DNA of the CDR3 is TGCAGTGCTAGAGCCCCGCAGGGAAGGAGGGTGAACACTGAAGCTTTCTTT.

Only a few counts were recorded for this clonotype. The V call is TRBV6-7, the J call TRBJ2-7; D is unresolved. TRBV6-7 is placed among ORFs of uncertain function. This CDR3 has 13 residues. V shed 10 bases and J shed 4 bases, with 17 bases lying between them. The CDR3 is CATPAWVLYEQYF. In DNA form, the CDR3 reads TGTGCCACCCCCGCGTGGGTCCTTTACGAGCAGTACTTC.